The rows below give T cell receptor beta chains drawn from one sample of a study of shared clonotypes between healthy human individuals. This table comes from immunoSEQ multiplex PCR, and its TCRdb copy is limited to in-frame clones, with some not included. The sample carries approximately 2,000,000 clones, about 90% recorded once. What was sequenced was naive CD4+ T cells from PBMCs. Every receptor here comes from a man aged 18-30 years in good health. Some clones in this sample may be carry-over from other donors' samples. Both conserved end residues are trimmed from each CDR3. Fields, in order: D gene, V gene, clone size, CDR3 protein. D genes are given only for firm matches. Clone size, where shown, is once, few, many, or a class for clones that have expanded.

. | TRBV4-3 | . | ASSQERGNTIY
. | TRBV7-9 | . | ASSLGMGFRGANEKLF
. | TRBV18 | . | ASSPSRGPGNTIY
TRBD2 | TRBV10-3 | . | AISERVAGGRGNEQF
. | TRBV7-7 | . | ASSFRIGETQY
TRBD1 | TRBV18 | . | ASSPTTDRGPGNTIY
TRBD1 | TRBV29-1 | . | SVEDLRTGGGELF
TRBD2 | TRBV25-1 | . | ASSRTSGGQETQY
TRBD2 | TRBV27 | . | ATQTSGRATYNEQF
TRBD2 | TRBV4-2 | . | ASSQDGTSGRYNEQF
. | TRBV5-5 | . | ASSLVGDYGYT
. | TRBV4-1 | . | ASSGRREIAETQY
. | TRBV25-1 | once | ASSEGRNNEQF
. | TRBV4-3 | once | ASSQAPLEAGAGELF
TRBD1 | TRBV5-1 | . | ASRTGGLADYT